These T cell receptor beta chains were read from a single sample in a study of OX40 agonist ivuxolimab in advanced cancers. Generated by immunoSEQ multiplex PCR, the TCRdb table keeps only in-frame clones and is missing some. This table holds some 85,000 clones, more than 70% found once. Sample: CD4+ or CD8+ T cells sorted from blood, taken in a trial of the OX40 agonist ivuxolimab. The receptors here all came from an adult with an advanced solid tumor such as melanoma, head and neck, liver or kidney cancer. Both conserved end residues are part of each CDR3. Fields, in order: CDR3 DNA, CDR3 protein, D gene, V gene, J gene. The D gene is left open where the match is weak.

CDR3nt: TGTGCCAGCAGCCTCCGGGACAGCGGAGGCTACACCTTC
CDR3aa: CASSLRDSGGYTF
d_gene: TRBD1
v_gene: TRBV14
j_gene: TRBJ1-2

CDR3nt: TGCGCCAGCAGCCAAGTGCTGGGGGAGCGAGAAAAACTGTTTTTT
CDR3aa: CASSQVLGEREKLFF
d_gene: -
v_gene: TRBV4-1
j_gene: TRBJ1-4

CDR3nt: TGTGCCAGCAGCGGCGGGACTAGCGTACCCTACGAGCAGTACTTC
CDR3aa: CASSGGTSVPYEQYF
d_gene: TRBD2
v_gene: TRBV6-1
j_gene: TRBJ2-7

CDR3nt: TGTGCCAGCAGCTTAAGCGGGAGGAATGAGCAGTTCTTC
CDR3aa: CASSLSGRNEQFF
d_gene: TRBD2
v_gene: TRBV11-2
j_gene: TRBJ2-1

CDR3nt: TGTGCCACCAGCAGAGACAGGGACAATGAGCAGTTCTTC
CDR3aa: CATSRDRDNEQFF
d_gene: -
v_gene: TRBV15
j_gene: TRBJ2-1

CDR3nt: TGTGCCAGCAGCTCTCGGTCGGGTGTTACAACCGGGGAGCTGTTTTTT
CDR3aa: CASSSRSGVTTGELFF
d_gene: -
v_gene: TRBV5-4
j_gene: TRBJ2-2

CDR3nt: TGTGCCAGCTCTCGATACAGCGGGGGCTCCTACAATGAGCAGTTCTTC
CDR3aa: CASSRYSGGSYNEQFF
d_gene: TRBD2
v_gene: TRBV18
j_gene: TRBJ2-1

CDR3nt: TGTGCCAGCAGCTTCGAGGTGGGGCGGCCCCAGCATTTT
CDR3aa: CASSFEVGRPQHF
d_gene: -
v_gene: TRBV7-2
j_gene: TRBJ1-5

CDR3nt: TGTGCCAGCAGTCTCCACTTAGCGGAGCAAGAGACCCAGTACTTC
CDR3aa: CASSLHLAEQETQYF
d_gene: -
v_gene: TRBV6-1
j_gene: TRBJ2-5

CDR3nt: TGCGCCAGCAGGGGACCTTCCCACGAGCAGTACTTC
CDR3aa: CASRGPSHEQYF
d_gene: -
v_gene: TRBV10-1
j_gene: TRBJ2-7